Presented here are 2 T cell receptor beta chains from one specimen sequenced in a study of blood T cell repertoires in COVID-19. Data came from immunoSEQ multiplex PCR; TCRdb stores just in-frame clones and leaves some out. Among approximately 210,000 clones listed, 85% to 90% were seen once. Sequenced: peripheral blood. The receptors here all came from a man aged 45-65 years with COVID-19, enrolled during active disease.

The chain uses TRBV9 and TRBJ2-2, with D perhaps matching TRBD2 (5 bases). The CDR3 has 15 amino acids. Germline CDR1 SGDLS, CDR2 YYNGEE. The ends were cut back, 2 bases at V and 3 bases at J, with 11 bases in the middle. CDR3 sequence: CASSVGVAHTGELFF. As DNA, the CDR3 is TGTGCCAGCAGCGTCGGGGTAGCCCACACCGGGGAGCTGTTTTTT.

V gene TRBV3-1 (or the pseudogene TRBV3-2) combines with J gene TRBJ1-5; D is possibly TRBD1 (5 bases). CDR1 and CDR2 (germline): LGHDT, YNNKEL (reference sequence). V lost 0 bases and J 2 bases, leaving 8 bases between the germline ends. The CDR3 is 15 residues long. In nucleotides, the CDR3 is TGTGCCAGCAGCCAAGATGCCAGGGGCAATCAGCCCCAGCATTTT. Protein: CASSQDARGNQPQHF.